This paragraph reports one T cell receptor (beta chain). Its antigen is currently not known. Base quality data are lacking; no much larger clone is found one base away. Receptor amplification or capture employed the immunoSEQ multiplex PCR assay. TCRdb's version of the immuneACCESS table is confined to in-frame rearrangements and falls short of the full clone set. An unresolved V gene accounts for under half of the shortfall where checked; the remainder is of unknown origin. The sample profile shows roughly 4,600 clones; 87% of them were found once. Approximately 8.4% of the sample is held by the ten biggest clonotypes. Repertoires were sampled repeatedly over the course of chemoradiotherapy, so clonal expansion could be followed in the tumor microenvironment. The entry originates in a study of chemoradiotherapy in HPV16-positive cancers (dated by TCRdb to between 2021 and 2024). At the level of the whole study: Functional T-cell assays on cells from two HPV16-positive patients defined candidate HPV-specific T-cell clones and common TCR motifs. The study asked whether T-cell immunity against the HPV oncoproteins E6 and E7 changes during chemoradiotherapy and whether it affects survival. TCR repertoires from more than 70 patients with HPV-related cancers were then used to track the candidate HPV-specific TCRs and motifs.

V is shortened by 3 bases, J by 10 bases, and the region joining them spans 19 bases. CDR1 and CDR2 are read off the germline V gene (reference sequence) as GTSNPN and SVGIG. The CDR3, from cysteine to phenylalanine, totals 15 residues. Kept here is only the CDR3 DNA, which spans 45 bases and is read in frame from base 1. What the work shows at the level of the full study, not this receptor alone: The functional definition of HPV-specific T cells was derived from only two HPV16-positive patients, and the survival association was reported for HPV16-positive patients. Among HPV16-positive patients, expansion of HPV-responsive T cells during chemoradiotherapy was associated with better recurrence-free survival. Expansion of candidate HPV-specific clones and E7-related TCR motifs was observed in the tumor microenvironment during treatment, whereas no such expansion was observed for non-HPV-specific T cells.

Here the sequenced sample was tumor tissue, taken from a patient who underwent chemoradiotherapy. The sequence was obtained from a human donor with HPV-associated anogenital cancer. The sequence links TRBV30 to TRBJ1-6, and perhaps TRBD1 as D gene, on 5 matching bases. The nucleotide sequence is TGTGCCTGGAGAACCCGGGACCCCTTCAGCTCACCCCTCCACTTT. Its translation reads: CAWRTRDPFSSPLHF.